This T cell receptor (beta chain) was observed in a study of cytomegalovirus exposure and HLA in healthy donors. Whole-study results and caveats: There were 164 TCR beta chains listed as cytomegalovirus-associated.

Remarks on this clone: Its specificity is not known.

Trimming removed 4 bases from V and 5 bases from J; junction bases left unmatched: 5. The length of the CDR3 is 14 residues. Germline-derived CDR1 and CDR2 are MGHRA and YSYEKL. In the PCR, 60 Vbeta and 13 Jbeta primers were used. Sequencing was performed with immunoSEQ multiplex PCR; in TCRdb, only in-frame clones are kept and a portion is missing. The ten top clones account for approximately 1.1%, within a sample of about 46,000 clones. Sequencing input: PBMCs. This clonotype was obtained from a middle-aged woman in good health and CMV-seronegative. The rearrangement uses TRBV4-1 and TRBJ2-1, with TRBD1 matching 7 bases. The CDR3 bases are TGCGCCAGCAGCCTCGACAGGGCTGACAATGAGCAGTTCTTC. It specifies CASSLDRADNEQFF.